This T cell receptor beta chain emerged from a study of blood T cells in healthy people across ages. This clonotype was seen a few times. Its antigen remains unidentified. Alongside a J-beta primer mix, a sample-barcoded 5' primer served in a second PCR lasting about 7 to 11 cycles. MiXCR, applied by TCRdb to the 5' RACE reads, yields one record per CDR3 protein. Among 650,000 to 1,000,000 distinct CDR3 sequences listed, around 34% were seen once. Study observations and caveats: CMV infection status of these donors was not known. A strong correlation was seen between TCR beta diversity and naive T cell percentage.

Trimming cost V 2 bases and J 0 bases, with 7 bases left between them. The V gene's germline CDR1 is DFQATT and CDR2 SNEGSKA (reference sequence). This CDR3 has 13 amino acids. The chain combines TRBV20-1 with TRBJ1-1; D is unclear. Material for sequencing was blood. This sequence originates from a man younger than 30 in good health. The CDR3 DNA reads TGCAGTGCTAGATTACCAGTGAACACTGAAGCTTTCTTT. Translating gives CSARLPVNTEAFF.